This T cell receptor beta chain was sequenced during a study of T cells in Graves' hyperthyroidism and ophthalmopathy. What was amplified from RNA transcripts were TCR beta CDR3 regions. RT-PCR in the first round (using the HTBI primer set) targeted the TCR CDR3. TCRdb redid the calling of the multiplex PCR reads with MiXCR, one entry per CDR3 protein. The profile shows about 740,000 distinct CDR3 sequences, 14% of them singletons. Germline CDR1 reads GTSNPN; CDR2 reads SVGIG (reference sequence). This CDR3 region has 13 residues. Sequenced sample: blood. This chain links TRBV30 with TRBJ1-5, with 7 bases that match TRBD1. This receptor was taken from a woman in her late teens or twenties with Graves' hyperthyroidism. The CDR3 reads CAWDDRVGQPQHF. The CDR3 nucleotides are TGTGCATGGGATGACAGGGTTGGGCAGCCCCAGCATTTT.